One and the same sample provided the 24 T cell receptor beta chains below, sequenced in a study of blood T cell repertoires in COVID-19. TCRdb's copy holds only in-frame clones and misses some; the assay was immunoSEQ multiplex PCR. Altogether about 200,000 clones are present, around four fifths being singletons, with the ten largest covering approximately 0.9%. What was sequenced was peripheral blood. The receptors shown here come from a man between 60 and 75 years old with COVID-19, enrolled during active disease.

The genes are TRBV14 and TRBJ1-2; D not resolved. CDR3 length equals 12 residues. Trimming pared 2 bases from V and 2 bases from J, leaving 3 bases between. The V gene's germline CDR1 is SGHDN and CDR2 FVKESK. The CDR3, as DNA: TGTGCCAGCAGCCAACAAAACTATGGCTACACCTTC. Protein product: CASSQQNYGYTF. The full variable domain, rest sourced from reference TRBV14 and TRBJ1-2, is EAGVTQFPSHSVIEKGQTVTLRCDPISGHDNLYWYRRVMGKEIKFLLHFVKESKQDESGMPNNRFLAERTGGTYSTLKVQPAELEDSGVYFCASSQQNYGYTFGSGTRLTVV.

A few counts support this clone. The chain joins TRBV4-2 to TRBJ2-3; D remains unclear. V was shortened by 1 base and J by 6 bases, with 5 bases between the two germline ends. Per germline, CDR1 LGHNA and CDR2 YNFKEQ. The CDR3 is 12 amino acids. CDR3 DNA sequence: TGTGCCAGCAGCCAAGTTGCGGATACGCAGTATTTT. This gives the protein CASSQVADTQYF.

This chain joins TRBV5-1 and TRBJ2-5; 9 bases agree with TRBD2. CDR3 length equals 17 residues. CDR1 is SGHRS and CDR2 is YFSETQ in the germline V gene. Germline trimming cut 4 bases from V and 1 base from J; bases unmatched to any gene: 11. CDR3 sequence (DNA): TGCGCCAGCAGCCCCCCACTAGCGGGCTATGCCCAAGAGACCCAGTACTTC. Translating gives CASSPPLAGYAQETQYF.

This clone was seen once. The chain combines TRBV28 with TRBJ1-2; D may be TRBD1 (6 bases). Trimming took 5 bases from V and 3 from J, leaving 10 bases between them. Germline loops: CDR1 MDHEN, CDR2 SYDVKM. CDR3 length equals 13 residues. CDR3 in DNA: TGTGCCAGCAGTAGCGGGACACACTATGGCTACACCTTC. Encoded protein: CASSSGTHYGYTF.

The V call is TRBV11-2, the J call TRBJ1-1; D call uncertain. The germline V gene has CDR1 SGHAT and CDR2 FQNNGV. The V and J ends lost 0 bases and 10 bases respectively, with 9 bases between them. The CDR3 totals 12 residues. The CDR3 loop reads CASSLDRSVAFF. In DNA, the CDR3 is TGTGCCAGCAGCTTAGATAGAAGCGTAGCTTTCTTT.

This clone was observed a few times. This rearrangement joins TRBV20-1 to TRBJ2-2; possible D gene TRBD1, 5 bases. Germline V lookup: CDR1 DFQATT, CDR2 SNEGSKA (reference sequence). V lost 3 bases and J 6 bases, leaving 8 bases between the germline ends. The length of the CDR3 is 12 residues. The CDR3 sequence: CSASAGPGELFF. CDR3 sequence (DNA): TGCAGTGCTAGTGCAGGGCCCGGGGAGCTGTTTTTT.

V gene TRBV7-7 combines with J gene TRBJ2-2, with D perhaps matching TRBD2 (6 bases). Trimming removed 5 bases at V and 6 bases at J, with 19 bases between. The CDR3 is 16 amino acids. Looked up from germline, CDR1 is SSHAT and CDR2 is FNYEAQ (reference sequence). This CDR3 reads CASSRDSQGVAGELFF. Here the CDR3 DNA reads TGTGCCAGCAGCCGGGACTCCCAGGGCGTCGCCGGGGAGCTGTTTTTT.

This chain links TRBV6-2 or TRBV6-3 with TRBJ2-3; tentatively, D is TRBD2 (6 bases). V gave up 5 bases and J gave up 3 bases, with 9 bases separating them. CDR3 length equals 13 residues. Per germline, CDR1 MNHEY and CDR2 SVGEGT. The CDR3 DNA reads as TGTGCCAGCAGTCCGAGCGGGACAGATACGCAGTATTTT. Its translation: CASSPSGTDTQYF.

The chain couples TRBV28 to TRBJ2-5; perhaps TRBD1 as D (6 bases). Germline assignment: CDR1 MDHEN and CDR2 SYDVKM. The CDR3 consists of 11 residues. For the CDR3, the DNA is TGTGCAACACAAAGCAGGGGGACCCAGTACTTC. It specifies CATQSRGTQYF.

This sequence joins TRBV5-1 and TRBJ2-3; 12 bases match TRBD2. J gave up 6 bases and V 4 bases, and 12 bases lay outside the gene matches. The CDR3 contains 17 residues. Germline loops: CDR1 SGHRS, CDR2 YFSETQ. CDR3 sequence reads: CASSPLRTSGTQDTQYF. The CDR3 DNA is TGCGCCAGCAGCCCTTTAAGGACTAGCGGGACTCAGGATACGCAGTATTTT.

The chain is built from TRBV4-1 and TRBJ1-6; 8 nucleotides line up with TRBD1. J gave up 6 bases and V 1 base, and 5 bases lay outside the gene matches. Germline CDR1 is MGHRA and CDR2 is YSYEKL. There are 16 residues in the CDR3. DNA for the CDR3: TGCGCCAGCAGCCAAGTGGTGACAGGGGCTAATTCACCCCTCCACTTT. It translates to CASSQVVTGANSPLHF.

This rearrangement joins TRBV7-9 to TRBJ1-1; D is unclear. This CDR3 is built from 14 residues. V was pared by 2 bases and J by 1 base, with 8 bases between. The germline gives CDR1 SEHNR, CDR2 FQNEAQ (reference sequence). The CDR3 loop reads CASSLITGNTEAFF. The CDR3 nucleotides read TGTGCCAGCAGCTTAATTACGGGGAACACTGAAGCTTTCTTT.

The chain uses TRBV5-4 and TRBJ2-7, with D tentatively TRBD1 (7 bases). Germline V CDR1 and CDR2: SGHNT, YYREEE (reference sequence). The CDR3 loop spans 15 amino acids. The V gene lost 2 bases and the J gene lost 0 bases, with 12 bases spanning the gap. CDR3 nucleotides: TGTGCCAGCAGCTTAGCAGGGGGACTCTCCTACGAGCAGTACTTC. Translating gives CASSLAGGLSYEQYF.

The rearrangement joins TRBV6-4 to TRBJ2-1; a possible D gene is TRBD2 (6 bases). There are 14 residues in the CDR3. With 6 bases removed from V and 6 bases from J, the gap between germline ends came to 15 bases. In germline, CDR1 is MRHNA, CDR2 SNTAGT. CDR3 in amino acids: CASSPLGTSNEQFF. CDR3 DNA: TGTGCCAGCAGCCCCTTAGGGACTTCCAATGAGCAGTTCTTC.

The V and J genes are TRBV19 and TRBJ2-2; possibly TRBD1 for D (5 bases). V was shortened by 3 bases and J by 2 bases, with 13 bases between the two germline ends. The CDR3 is 16 amino acids. Germline values: CDR1 LNHDA, CDR2 SQIVND (reference sequence). DNA for the CDR3: TGTGCCAGTAGTATTAGCAGGGCGAGTAACACCGGGGAGCTGTTTTTT. Protein product: CASSISRASNTGELFF.

The CDR3 reads CSVEEGAGELFF. CDR3 nucleotide sequence: TGCAGCGTTGAAGAGGGAGCCGGGGAGCTGTTTTTT. The chain is built from TRBV29-1 and TRBJ2-2; a weak D match, TRBD2 (5 bases). Germline CDR1 reads SQVTM; CDR2 reads ANQGSEA. Trimming took off 0 bases at V and 6 bases at J, with 5 bases between the two ends. This CDR3 spans 12 amino acids.

The V gene is TRBV18, the J gene TRBJ1-2; TRBD1 matches 8 bases. The CDR3 is 17 residues long. The V and J ends lost 6 bases and 0 bases, in that order; junction bases with no gene match: 12. Germline assignment: CDR1 KGHSH and CDR2 LQKENI. Written as DNA, the CDR3 is TGTGCCAGCTCCATCACGACTGGACAGGGCTCTAACTATGGCTACACCTTC. It yields the protein CASSITTGQGSNYGYTF.

The V call is TRBV19, the J call TRBJ2-7, with 8 bases lining up with TRBD1. V was pared by 7 bases and J by 7 bases, with 12 bases of the junction left unmatched. This CDR3 has 14 residues. Per the germline V gene, CDR1 is LNHDA and CDR2 is SQIVND (reference sequence). Here the CDR3 DNA reads TGTGCCAGTACCCCGGGGAGACAGGGGCGGGAGCAGTACTTC. Residues: CASTPGRQGREQYF.

CDR3 amino acids: CAWRDTGNTIYF. As DNA, the CDR3 is TGTGCCTGGCGGGACACTGGAAACACCATATATTTT. This chain links TRBV30 with TRBJ1-3; perhaps TRBD1 as D (6 bases). The ends were cut back, 5 bases at V and 2 bases at J, with 7 bases in the middle. CDR1 and CDR2 from the germline V gene are GTSNPN and SVGIG (reference sequence). CDR3 length equals 12 residues.

The CDR3 bases are TGTGCCAGCAGCCAAGATGAGGGACTTGAGCAGTTCTTC. As protein: CASSQDEGLEQFF. The chain has TRBV4-2 and TRBJ2-1; D perhaps matches TRBD2 (6 bases). The germline V gene has CDR1 LGHNA and CDR2 YNFKEQ. With 0 bases removed from V and 9 bases from J, the gap between germline ends came to 9 bases. This CDR3 has 13 residues.

This clone was counted a few times. V usage is TRBV7-2 and J usage is TRBJ2-7; D uncertain. Deletions cut 0 bases from V and 2 bases from J, with 14 bases between. The germline V gene encodes CDR1 SGHTA and CDR2 FQGNSA. The CDR3 totals 16 residues. CDR3 region: CASSLATQLPTYEQYF. The CDR3 nucleotides read TGTGCCAGCAGCTTAGCGACTCAGCTCCCTACCTACGAGCAGTACTTC.

The chain couples TRBV30 to TRBJ1-1; tentatively, D is TRBD1 (6 bases). Germline-derived CDR1 and CDR2 are GTSNPN and SVGIG (reference sequence). With 8 bases removed from V and 2 bases from J, the gap between germline ends came to 24 bases. The CDR3 runs to 16 residues. CDR3 amino acids: CARSPPTGRQNTEAFF. CDR3 DNA sequence: TGTGCCCGCTCCCCCCCGACAGGCCGACAAAACACTGAAGCTTTCTTT. The full variable domain, rest sourced from reference TRBV30 and TRBJ1-1, is SQTIHQWPATLVQPVGSPLSLECTVEGTSNPNLYWYRQAAGRGLQLLFYSVGIGQISSEVPQNLSASRPQDRQFILSSKKLLLSDSGFYLCARSPPTGRQNTEAFFGQGTRLTVV.

The V and J genes are TRBV27 and TRBJ1-5; D not resolved. The CDR3 spans 15 residues. CDR1 is MNHEY and CDR2 is SMNVEV in the germline V gene (reference sequence). Trimming shortened V by 5 bases and J by 4 bases, and 15 bases separated the two germline ends. The CDR3 here is CASSPSAGRNQPQHF. CDR3 in DNA: TGTGCCAGCAGTCCCTCGGCGGGGAGAAATCAGCCCCAGCATTTT.

This clone was seen just once. The gene calls are TRBV2 and TRBJ2-1; 9 nucleotides align to TRBD1. The CDR3 has 13 amino acids. The ends lost 8 bases at V and 3 bases at J; junction bases unmatched: 2. The germline gives CDR1 SNHLY, CDR2 FYNNEI. CDR3 nucleotides: TGTGCCAGCGTGACAGGGGGCTACAATGAGCAGTTCTTC. This translates into CASVTGGYNEQFF.